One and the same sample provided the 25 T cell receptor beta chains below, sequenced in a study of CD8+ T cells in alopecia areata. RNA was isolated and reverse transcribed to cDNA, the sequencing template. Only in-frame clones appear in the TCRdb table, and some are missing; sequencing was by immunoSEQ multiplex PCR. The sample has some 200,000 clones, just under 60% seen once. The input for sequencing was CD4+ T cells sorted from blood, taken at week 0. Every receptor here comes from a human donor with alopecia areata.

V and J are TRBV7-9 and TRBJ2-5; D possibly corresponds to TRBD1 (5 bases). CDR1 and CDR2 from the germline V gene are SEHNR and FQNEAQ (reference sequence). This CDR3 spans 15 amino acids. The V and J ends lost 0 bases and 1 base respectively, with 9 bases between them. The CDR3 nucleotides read TGTGCCAGCAGCTTAGCGTTCAGGGCCCAAGAGACCCAGTACTTC. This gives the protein CASSLAFRAQETQYF.

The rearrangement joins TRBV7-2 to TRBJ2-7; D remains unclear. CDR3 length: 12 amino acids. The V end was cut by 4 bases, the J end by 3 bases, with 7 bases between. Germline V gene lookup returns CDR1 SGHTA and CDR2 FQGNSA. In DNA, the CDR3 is TGTGCCAGCAGCTCGGACCTCTACGAGCAGTACTTC. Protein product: CASSSDLYEQYF.

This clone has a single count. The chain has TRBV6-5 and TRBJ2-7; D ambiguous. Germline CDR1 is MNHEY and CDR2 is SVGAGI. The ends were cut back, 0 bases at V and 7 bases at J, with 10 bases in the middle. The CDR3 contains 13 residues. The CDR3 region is CASSYSLSTEQYF. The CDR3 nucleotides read TGTGCCAGCAGTTACTCTCTTTCGACGGAGCAGTACTTC.

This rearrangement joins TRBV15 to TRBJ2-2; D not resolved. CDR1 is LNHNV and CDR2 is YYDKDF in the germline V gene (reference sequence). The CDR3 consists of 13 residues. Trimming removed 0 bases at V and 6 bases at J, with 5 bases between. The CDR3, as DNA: TGTGCCACCAGCAGAGATCAGGCCGGGGAGCTGTTTTTT. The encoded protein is CATSRDQAGELFF. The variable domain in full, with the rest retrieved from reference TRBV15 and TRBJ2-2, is DAMVIQNPRYQVTQFGKPVTLSCSQTLNHNVMYWYQQKSSQAPKLLFHYYDKDFNNEADTPDNFQSRRPNTSFCFLDIRSPGLGDTAMYLCATSRDQAGELFFGEGSRLTVL.

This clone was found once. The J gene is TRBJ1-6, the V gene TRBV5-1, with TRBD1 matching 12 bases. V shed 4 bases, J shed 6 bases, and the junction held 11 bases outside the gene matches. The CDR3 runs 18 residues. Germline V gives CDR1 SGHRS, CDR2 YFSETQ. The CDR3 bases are TGCGCCAGCAGCGACGGGACAGGGGGCCCCTTACGTAATTCACCCCTCCACTTT. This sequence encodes CASSDGTGGPLRNSPLHF.

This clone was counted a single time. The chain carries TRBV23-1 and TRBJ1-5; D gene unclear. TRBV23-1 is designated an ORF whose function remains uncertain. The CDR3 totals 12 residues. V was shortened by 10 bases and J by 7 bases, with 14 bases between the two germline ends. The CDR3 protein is CANPPGRQPQHF. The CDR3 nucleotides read TGCGCCAACCCGCCCGGCAGGCAGCCCCAGCATTTT.

This CDR3 reads CASSFSQAKNEKLFF. For the CDR3, the DNA is TGCGCCAGCAGCTTTTCACAGGCCAAGAATGAAAAACTGTTTTTT. The chain is built from TRBV5-1 and TRBJ1-4; possibly TRBD1 for D (5 bases). Per the germline V gene, CDR1 is SGHRS and CDR2 is YFSETQ. V was clipped by 2 bases and J by 5 bases, with 13 bases between them. The CDR3 runs 15 residues.

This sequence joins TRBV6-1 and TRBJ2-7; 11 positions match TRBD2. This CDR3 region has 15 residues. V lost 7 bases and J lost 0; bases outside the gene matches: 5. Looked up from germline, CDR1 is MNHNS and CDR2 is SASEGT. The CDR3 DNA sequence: TGTGCCAGCACTATAGCGGGGGGGAGCTCCTACGAGCAGTACTTC. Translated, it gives CASTIAGGSSYEQYF.

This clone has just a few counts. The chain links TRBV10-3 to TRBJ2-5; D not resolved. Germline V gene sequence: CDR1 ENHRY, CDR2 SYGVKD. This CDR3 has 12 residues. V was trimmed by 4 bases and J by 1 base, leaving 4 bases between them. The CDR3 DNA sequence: TGTGCCATCAGTGGGGCCCAAGAGACCCAGTACTTC. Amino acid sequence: CAISGAQETQYF.

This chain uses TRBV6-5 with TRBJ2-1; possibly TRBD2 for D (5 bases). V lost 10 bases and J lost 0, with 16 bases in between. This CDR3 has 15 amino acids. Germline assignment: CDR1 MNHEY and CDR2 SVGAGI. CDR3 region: CAIPGLGSSYNEQFF. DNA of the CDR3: TGTGCCATCCCGGGATTAGGGAGCTCCTACAATGAGCAGTTCTTC.

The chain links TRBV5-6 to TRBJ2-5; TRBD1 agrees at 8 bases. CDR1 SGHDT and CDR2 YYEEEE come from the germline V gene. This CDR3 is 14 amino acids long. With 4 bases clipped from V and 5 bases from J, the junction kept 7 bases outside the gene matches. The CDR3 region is CASSPKQGVETQYF. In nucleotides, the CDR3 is TGTGCCAGCAGCCCGAAACAGGGGGTCGAGACCCAGTACTTC.

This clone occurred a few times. The CDR3, as DNA: TGTGCCTGGAGTACAGGGGATAGCAATCAGCCCCAGCATTTT. It specifies CAWSTGDSNQPQHF. The chain couples TRBV30 to TRBJ1-5; 7 bases agree with TRBD1. The germline CDR1 and CDR2 sequences are GTSNPN and SVGIG (reference sequence). Trimming took 2 bases from V and 0 from J; bases not matched to a gene: 1. The CDR3 covers 14 residues.

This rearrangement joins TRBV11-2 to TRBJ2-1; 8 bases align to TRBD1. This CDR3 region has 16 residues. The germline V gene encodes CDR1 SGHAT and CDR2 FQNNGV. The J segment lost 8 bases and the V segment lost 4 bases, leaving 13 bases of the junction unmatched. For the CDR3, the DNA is TGTGCCAGCAGCTCCCTCCAGGGGGCCAGTTTCCATGAGCAGTTCTTC. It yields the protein CASSSLQGASFHEQFF.

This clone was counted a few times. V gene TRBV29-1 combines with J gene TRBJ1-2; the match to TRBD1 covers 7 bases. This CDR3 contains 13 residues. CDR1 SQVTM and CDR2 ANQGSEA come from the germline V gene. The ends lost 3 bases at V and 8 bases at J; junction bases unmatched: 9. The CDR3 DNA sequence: TGCAGCGTTGATATACAGGGGCGGTCGGGCTACACCTTC. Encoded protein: CSVDIQGRSGYTF.

CDR3 sequence reads: CASSQAPDGSVLTF. CDR3 sequence (DNA): TGTGCCAGCAGCCAAGCCCCGGACGGCAGCGTCCTGACTTTC. The chain is built from TRBV14 and TRBJ2-6; no clear D gene. The CDR3 runs to 14 residues. V was trimmed by 1 base and J by 12 bases, leaving 13 bases between them. Germline V gene sequence: CDR1 SGHDN, CDR2 FVKESK. Full variable domain (missing parts from reference TRBV14 and TRBJ2-6): EAGVTQFPSHSVIEKGQTVTLRCDPISGHDNLYWYRRVMGKEIKFLLHFVKESKQDESGMPNNRFLAERTGGTYSTLKVQPAELEDSGVYFCASSQAPDGSVLTFGAGSRLTVL.

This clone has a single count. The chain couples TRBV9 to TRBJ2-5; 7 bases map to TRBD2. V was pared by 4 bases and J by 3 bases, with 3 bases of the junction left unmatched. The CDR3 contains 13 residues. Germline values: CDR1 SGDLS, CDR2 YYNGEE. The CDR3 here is CASSPGLKETQYF. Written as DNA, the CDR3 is TGTGCCAGCAGCCCGGGACTAAAAGAGACCCAGTACTTC.

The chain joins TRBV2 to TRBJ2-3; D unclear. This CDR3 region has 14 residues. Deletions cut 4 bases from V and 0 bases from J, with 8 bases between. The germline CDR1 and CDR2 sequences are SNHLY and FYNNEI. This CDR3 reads CASSVFRSTDTQYF. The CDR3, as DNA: TGTGCCAGCAGTGTCTTCAGGAGCACAGATACGCAGTATTTT.

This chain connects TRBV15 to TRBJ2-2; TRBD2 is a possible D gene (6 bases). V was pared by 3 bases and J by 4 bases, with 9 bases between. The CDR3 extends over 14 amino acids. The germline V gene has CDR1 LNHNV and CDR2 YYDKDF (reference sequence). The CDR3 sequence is CATSRTSGTGELFF. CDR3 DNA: TGTGCCACCAGCAGGACTAGTGGCACCGGGGAGCTGTTTTTT.

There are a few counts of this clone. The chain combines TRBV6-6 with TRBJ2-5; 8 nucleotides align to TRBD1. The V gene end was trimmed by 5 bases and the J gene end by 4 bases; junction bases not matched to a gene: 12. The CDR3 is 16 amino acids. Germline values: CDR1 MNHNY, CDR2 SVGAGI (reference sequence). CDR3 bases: TGTGCCAGCAGTCGACAACAGGGGGTGATGGGAGAGACCCAGTACTTC. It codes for CASSRQQGVMGETQYF.

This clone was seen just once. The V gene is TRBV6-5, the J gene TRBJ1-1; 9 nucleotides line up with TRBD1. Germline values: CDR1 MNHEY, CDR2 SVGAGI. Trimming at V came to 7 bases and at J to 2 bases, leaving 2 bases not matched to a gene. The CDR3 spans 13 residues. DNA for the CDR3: TGTGCCAGCAAGACAGGGGGAAACACTGAAGCTTTCTTT. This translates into CASKTGGNTEAFF.

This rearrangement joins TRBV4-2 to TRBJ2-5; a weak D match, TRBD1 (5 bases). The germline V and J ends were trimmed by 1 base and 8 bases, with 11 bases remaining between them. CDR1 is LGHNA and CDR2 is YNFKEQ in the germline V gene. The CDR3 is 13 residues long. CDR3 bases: TGTGCCAGCAGCCAAGCTCAGGGCGGAACCCAGTACTTC. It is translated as CASSQAQGGTQYF.

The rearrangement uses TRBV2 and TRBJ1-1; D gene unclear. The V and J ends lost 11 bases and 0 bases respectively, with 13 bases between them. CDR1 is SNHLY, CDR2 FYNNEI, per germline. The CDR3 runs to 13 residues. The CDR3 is CARGAGMNTEAFF. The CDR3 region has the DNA TGTGCCCGGGGAGCCGGGATGAACACTGAAGCTTTCTTT.

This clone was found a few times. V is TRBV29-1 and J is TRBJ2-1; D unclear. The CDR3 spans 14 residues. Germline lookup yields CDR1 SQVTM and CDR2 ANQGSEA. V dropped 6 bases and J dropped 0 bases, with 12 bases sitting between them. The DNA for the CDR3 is TGCAGCGTCGGACCCAGAAGCTCCTACAATGAGCAGTTCTTC. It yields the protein CSVGPRSSYNEQFF.

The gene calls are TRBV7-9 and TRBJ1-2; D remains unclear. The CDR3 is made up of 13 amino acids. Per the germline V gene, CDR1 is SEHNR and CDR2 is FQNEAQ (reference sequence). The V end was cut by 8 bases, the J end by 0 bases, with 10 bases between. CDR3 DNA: TGTGCCAGCTGGGAGGGAACTAACTATGGCTACACCTTC. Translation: CASWEGTNYGYTF. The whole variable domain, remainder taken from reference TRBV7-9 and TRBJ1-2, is DTGVSQNPRHKITKRGQNVTFRCDPISEHNRLYWYRQTLGQGPEFLTYFQNEAQLEKSRLLSDRFSAERPKGSFSTLEIQRTEQGDSAMYLCASWEGTNYGYTFGSGTRLTVV.

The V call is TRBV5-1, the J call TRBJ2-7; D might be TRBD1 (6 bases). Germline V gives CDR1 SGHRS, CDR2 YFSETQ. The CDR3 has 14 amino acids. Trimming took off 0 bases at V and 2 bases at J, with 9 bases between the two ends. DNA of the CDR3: TGCGCCAGCAGCTTGGAGGGGGATACCTACGAGCAGTACTTC. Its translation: CASSLEGDTYEQYF.